The entry below describes one T cell receptor (beta chain). Its antigen is still unknown. This specimen comes from a study of CD8 T cells in Susac syndrome. The CDR3 sequence is 13 residues long. Trimming took 9 bases from V and 4 from J, leaving 15 bases between them. Per the germline V gene, CDR1 is SNHLY and CDR2 is FYNNEI. Notes on the study in general: The study's TCR sequencing and HLA analysis covered a relatively small number of individuals, and the study acknowledged this.

CD8+ and CD4+ T cells circulating in blood were sequenced for TCR beta. The patients serving as multiple sclerosis controls were treatment-naive. They had stable or active relapsing-remitting disease and fulfilled revised McDonald criteria. RNA totalling roughly 0.45 to 1 ug underwent reverse transcription with random hexamers. Amplification of TCR beta CDR3 used immunoSEQ multiplex PCR across 54 Vbeta and 13 Jbeta. TCRdb re-analysed the immunoSEQ multiplex PCR reads in MiXCR, keeping a single row per CDR3 protein. The data show about 130,000 distinct CDR3 sequences, 65% to 90% seen once. Sequences were obtained from CD8+ T cells from PBMCs. The clonotype originates from a human donor with multiple sclerosis. This chain joins TRBV2 and TRBJ1-2, with D maybe TRBD1 (5 bases). The CDR3 DNA sequence: TGTGCCAGAAGGGCCATGGGGGTCTATGGCTACACCTTC. It yields the protein CARRAMGVYGYTF.